These T cell receptor beta chains were read from a single sample in a study of blood T cell repertoires in COVID-19. Some clones are missing from TCRdb's copy, which holds only in-frame ones; the method was immunoSEQ multiplex PCR. The data hold some 91,000 clones, with 70% to 90% observed a single time. Sequencing was performed on peripheral blood. These TCRs come from a human donor in a cohort sampled during active COVID-19. Each CDR3 is given with its conserved first and last residue. D genes are given only for firm matches. Rows give clone size only sometimes, using once, few, many, or a class for an expanded clone.

. | TRBJ1-1 | . | TRBV18 | CASSPNPGQMNTEAFF | TGTGCCAGCTCACCAAACCCGGGACAAATGAACACTGAAGCTTTCTTT
. | TRBJ2-5 | . | TRBV24-1 | CATSDRTGQTQYF | TGTGCCACCAGTGACCGAACAGGGCAGACCCAGTACTTC
TRBD1 | TRBJ2-3 | . | TRBV29-1 | CSVESPRDRALDTQYF | TGCAGCGTTGAATCCCCCCGGGACAGGGCGCTGGATACGCAGTATTTT
. | TRBJ2-6 | . | TRBV6-2/TRBV6-3 | CASSPPPGSLSGANVLTF | TGTGCCAGCAGCCCCCCACCGGGAAGCCTCTCTGGGGCCAACGTCCTGACTTTC
. | TRBJ1-1 | . | TRBV6-2/TRBV6-3 | CASSYVWNTEAFF | TGTGCCAGCAGTTACGTCTGGAACACTGAAGCTTTCTTT
. | TRBJ1-2 | . | TRBV5-5 | CASSLGINYGYTF | TGTGCCAGCAGCTTGGGTATTAACTATGGCTACACCTTC
. | TRBJ2-1 | . | TRBV19 | CASRPHSSYNEQFF | TGTGCCAGTCGTCCCCATAGCTCCTACAATGAGCAGTTCTTC
. | TRBJ2-2 | . | TRBV7-9 | CASSSPPGTPNTGELFF | TGTGCCAGCAGCTCCCCCCCCGGGACTCCTAACACCGGGGAGCTGTTTTTT
. | TRBJ1-1 | . | TRBV6-5 | CASRLVGRAEAFF | TGTGCCAGCAGATTGGTGGGGCGCGCTGAAGCTTTCTTT
TRBD1 | TRBJ1-5 | few | TRBV19 | CATLGQGMGQGQPQHF | TGTGCCACCCTTGGACAGGGAATGGGGCAAGGACAGCCCCAGCATTTT
TRBD1 | TRBJ1-5 | . | TRBV10-3 | CAISEAQGAQPQHF | TGTGCCATCAGTGAGGCACAGGGGGCCCAGCCCCAGCATTTT
TRBD1 | TRBJ1-5 | . | TRBV19 | CASSIWDRNQPQHF | TGTGCCAGTAGTATATGGGACAGAAATCAGCCCCAGCATTTT
TRBD1 | TRBJ2-1 | . | TRBV27 | CASSLHRGVLEPYNEQFF | TGTGCCAGCAGTTTACACAGGGGGGTCTTGGAGCCCTACAATGAGCAGTTCTTC
. | TRBJ2-5 | . | TRBV6-2/TRBV6-3 | CASSRRQPQETQYF | TGTGCCAGCAGTCGCCGACAGCCGCAAGAGACCCAGTACTTC
. | TRBJ2-7 | . | TRBV10-3 | CAISDTGRGSHEQYF | TGTGCCATCAGTGACACGGGACGGGGGAGTCACGAGCAGTACTTC
. | TRBJ1-6 | . | TRBV2 | CASSAGDTRSSYNSPLHF | TGTGCCAGCAGTGCGGGAGACACCAGAAGCTCCTATAATTCACCCCTCCACTTT
. | TRBJ1-3 | . | TRBV9 | CASSVSPDRNTIYF | TGTGCCAGCAGCGTATCCCCTGACAGAAACACCATATATTTT
. | TRBJ1-1 | . | TRBV5-1 | CASSLDWNTEAFF | TGCGCCAGCAGCTTGGACTGGAACACTGAAGCTTTCTTT
TRBD1 | TRBJ2-5 | . | TRBV19 | CASRSGGDETQYF | TGTGCCAGTAGGTCAGGGGGCGACGAGACCCAGTACTTC
. | TRBJ2-7 | . | TRBV24-1 | CATSGTTKPPYEQYF | TGTGCCACCAGTGGAACAACAAAACCCCCCTACGAGCAGTACTTC
. | TRBJ1-1 | . | TRBV2 | CASSTLREKNTEAFF | TGTGCCAGCAGTACCCTCAGGGAAAAGAACACTGAAGCTTTCTTT
. | TRBJ1-3 | . | TRBV30 | CAWSGGFSGNTIYF | TGTGCCTGGAGTGGAGGGTTCTCTGGAAACACCATATATTTT
. | TRBJ2-6 | . | TRBV19 | CASSPMTISSGANVLTF | TGTGCCAGTAGTCCCATGACAATTAGCTCTGGGGCCAACGTCCTGACTTTC
. | TRBJ2-7 | . | TRBV6-2/TRBV6-3 | CASSFLRVLGGYEQYF | TGTGCCAGCAGTTTCCTCCGGGTCTTAGGGGGCTACGAGCAGTACTTC
. | TRBJ1-4 | . | TRBV27 | CASSRAGNAANEKLFF | TGTGCCAGCAGCCGAGCGGGGAATGCGGCGAATGAAAAACTGTTTTTT
. | TRBJ1-6 | . | TRBV30 | CAVGNTNSPLHF | TGTGCCGTCGGGAATACTAATTCACCCCTCCACTTT
. | TRBJ1-4 | once | TRBV2 | CASSDDRWNEKLFF | TGTGCCAGCAGTGACGACAGGTGGAATGAAAAACTGTTTTTT
. | TRBJ1-5 | . | TRBV7-2 | CASSARTLAPQHF | TGTGCCAGCAGCGCCCGCACATTGGCGCCCCAGCATTTT
TRBD1 | TRBJ2-5 | . | TRBV5-1 | CASTWGTDYQETQYF | TGCGCCAGCACTTGGGGGACAGACTACCAAGAGACCCAGTACTTC
TRBD2 | TRBJ2-1 | . | TRBV2 | CASSGAGSSYNEQFF | TGTGCCAGCAGTGGAGCGGGGAGCTCCTACAATGAGCAGTTCTTC
. | TRBJ2-6 | . | TRBV2 | CASTIKQGSGANVLTF | TGTGCCAGCACCATAAAACAGGGCTCTGGGGCCAACGTCCTGACTTTC
TRBD1 | TRBJ2-7 | . | TRBV30 | CAWDRDLSYEQYF | TGTGCCTGGGACAGGGATTTATCCTACGAGCAGTACTTC
. | TRBJ1-4 | . | TRBV11-2 | CASSLDQGTNEKLFF | TGTGCCAGCAGCTTAGATCAGGGTACGAATGAAAAACTGTTTTTT
. | TRBJ1-4 | . | TRBV7-9 | CASSFPRAPLFF | TGTGCCAGCAGCTTTCCCAGGGCTCCACTGTTTTTT
TRBD2 | TRBJ2-7 | . | TRBV5-6 | CASSKRAGEEQYF | TGTGCCAGCAGTAAACGGGCGGGGGAAGAGCAGTACTTC
. | TRBJ2-1 | . | TRBV7-2 | CASSPLAGFDNEQFF | TGTGCCAGCAGCCCCTTAGCCGGTTTTGACAATGAGCAGTTCTTC
. | TRBJ1-5 | . | TRBV25-1 | CASSDYSVSQPQHF | TGTGCCAGCAGTGATTATAGTGTTAGTCAGCCCCAGCATTTT
TRBD2 | TRBJ2-1 | . | TRBV19 | CASSIDHMAGLAGGNSYNEQFF | TGTGCCAGTAGTATAGATCATATGGCGGGACTAGCGGGGGGGAACTCCTACAATGAGCAGTTCTTC
TRBD2 | TRBJ2-7 | . | TRBV6-5 | CASRASGTYEQYF | TGTGCCAGCAGGGCTAGCGGGACCTACGAGCAGTACTTC
. | TRBJ2-3 | . | TRBV11-2 | CASSRVQGGLADTQYF | TGTGCCAGCAGCCGCGTTCAGGGGGGCCTCGCAGATACGCAGTATTTT
. | TRBJ2-3 | . | TRBV7-7 | CASSLSAGGTDTQYF | TGTGCTAGCAGCTTAAGTGCAGGGGGGACAGATACGCAGTATTTT
. | TRBJ1-1 | . | TRBV7-9 | CASSRQDREAFF | TGTGCCAGCAGCCGTCAGGATAGGGAAGCTTTCTTT